This entry lists 32 T cell receptor beta chains sequenced from one sample in a study of T cells in Graves' hyperthyroidism and ophthalmopathy. There were TCR beta CDR3 regions amplified from RNA transcripts. HTBI primers were employed in a first-round RT-PCR of the TCR CDR3. TCRdb re-called the multiplex PCR reads with MiXCR, one entry per CDR3 protein. The data contain hundreds of thousands of distinct CDR3 sequences, around 22% of them singletons. Sequenced input: blood. These receptors were taken from a woman aged 30 to 39 with Graves' ophthalmopathy.

The sample holds many counts of this clonotype. The genes are TRBV15 and TRBJ2-7; D is undetermined. The V end was cut by 1 base, the J end by 4 bases, with 5 bases between. There are 12 residues in the CDR3. Germline CDR1 and CDR2: LNHNV and YYDKDF (reference sequence). Here the CDR3 reads CATSRGPYEQYF. The CDR3 DNA sequence: TGTGCCACCAGCAGAGGACCATACGAGCAGTACTTC.

The CDR3 loop reads CASSRLTPGSEAFF. CDR3 DNA: TGTGCCAGTAGCCGCCTCACCCCGGGGAGTGAAGCTTTCTTT. The chain uses TRBV19 and TRBJ1-1; unclear D gene. The CDR3 consists of 14 residues. CDR1 and CDR2 from the germline V gene are LNHDA and SQIVND (reference sequence). The V and J ends lost 6 bases and 7 bases respectively, with 18 bases between them. The full variable domain, with the rest looked up from reference TRBV19 and TRBJ1-1, is DGGITQSPKYLFRKEGQNVTLSCEQNLNHDAMYWYRQDPGQGLRLIYYSQIVNDFQKGDIAEGYSVSREKKESFPLTVTSAQKNPTAFYLCASSRLTPGSEAFFGQGTRLTVV.

CDR3 in amino acids: CASSFRGGEAFF. CDR3 sequence (DNA): TGTGCCAGCAGTTTTAGGGGGGGTGAAGCTTTCTTT. The chain combines TRBV28 with TRBJ1-1; maybe TRBD1 (6 bases). CDR1 MDHEN and CDR2 SYDVKM come from the germline V gene. The V and J ends lost 3 bases and 7 bases respectively, with 9 bases between them. The CDR3 consists of 12 residues.

Many counts were recorded for this clonotype. This chain links TRBV20-1 with TRBJ2-7; D is perhaps TRBD2 (6 bases). Trimming took 6 bases from V and 5 from J, leaving 14 bases between them. Germline CDR1 reads DFQATT; CDR2 reads SNEGSKA (reference sequence). The CDR3 sequence is 12 residues long. The chain's CDR3 is CSAPKSGDEQYF. For the CDR3, the DNA is TGCAGTGCCCCCAAGTCGGGGGACGAGCAGTACTTC.

There are a few counts of this clonotype. This chain joins TRBV20-1 and TRBJ2-5; D is perhaps TRBD1 (6 bases). The CDR3 sequence is 16 residues long. The ends were cut back, 0 bases at V and 5 bases at J, with 19 bases in the middle. The V gene's germline CDR1 is DFQATT and CDR2 SNEGSKA (reference sequence). CDR3 region: CSARDLGQGTGETQYF. The CDR3 DNA is TGCAGTGCTAGAGACCTGGGACAAGGGACCGGGGAGACCCAGTACTTC.

The count of this clonotype is one. The chain employs TRBV7-2 and TRBJ2-7; no clear D. Germline V CDR1 and CDR2: SGHTA, FQGNSA. The CDR3 runs to 14 residues. V was trimmed by 5 bases and J by 2 bases, leaving 13 bases between them. CDR3 DNA sequence: TGTGCCAGCAGCCCAACCCTCGTCCCCTACGAGCAGTACTTC. Translation: CASSPTLVPYEQYF.

This clonotype has at least ten counts. This chain joins TRBV7-8 and TRBJ1-5; 12 bases align to TRBD1. The J segment lost 5 bases and the V segment lost 5 bases, leaving 7 bases of the junction unmatched. CDR3 length equals 16 residues. Germline CDR1 and CDR2: SGHVS and FQNEAQ. CDR3 DNA: TGTGCCAGCAGCCGGCCGGGACAGGGGGCGGATCAGCCCCAGCATTTT. As protein: CASSRPGQGADQPQHF.

Of note for this clonotype: At one end, the junction sequence differs from germline, possibly due to a read error. The CDR3 DNA is TGCAGTGCTCCCCGGGACGGGCCAATCGAGACCCGGTACTTC. Translating gives CSAPRDGPIETRYF. The rearrangement links TRBV20-1 to TRBJ2-5, with D possibly being TRBD1 or TRBD2 (5 bases each). This CDR3 is 14 amino acids long. Germline CDR1 is DFQATT and CDR2 is SNEGSKA (reference sequence).

This clonotype appeared many times. The chain recombines TRBV6-1 with TRBJ1-2; D is uncertain. V was shortened by 8 bases and J by 3 bases, with 7 bases between the two germline ends. CDR1 and CDR2 from the germline V gene are MNHNS and SASEGT. CDR3 length equals 11 residues. Written as DNA, the CDR3 is TGTGCCAGCGGTAGGGACTATGGCTACACCTTC. Encoded protein: CASGRDYGYTF.

V is TRBV24-1 and J is TRBJ2-5; D may correspond to TRBD1 or TRBD2 (6 bases each). This CDR3 spans 14 amino acids. Germline loops: CDR1 KGHDR, CDR2 SFDVKD. V lost 5 bases, J lost 4 bases, and 13 bases lay in between. CDR3 sequence: CATSGFGGTETQYF. For the CDR3, the DNA is TGTGCCACCAGTGGGTTCGGGGGCACAGAGACCCAGTACTTC.

This clonotype was counted ten times or more. The chain links TRBV6-9 to TRBJ2-7; TRBD1 aligns across 7 bases. V was pared by 9 bases and J by 5 bases, with 7 bases of the junction left unmatched. Germline-derived CDR1 and CDR2 are MNHGY and SVAAGI. CDR3 length equals 12 residues. CDR3 nucleotides: TGTGCCAGGCCGGACAGGTCGAACGAGCAGTACTTC. Protein product: CARPDRSNEQYF.

V and J are TRBV5-1 and TRBJ2-7; TRBD2 agrees at 11 bases. There are 15 residues in the CDR3. Germline V gene lookup returns CDR1 SGHRS and CDR2 YFSETQ. V trimming: 4 bases; J trimming: 6 bases; junction bases outside the gene matches: 9. Here the CDR3 reads CASSADTSGRSEQYF. The CDR3, as DNA: TGCGCCAGCAGCGCCGACACTAGCGGGAGATCCGAGCAGTACTTC.

This clonotype has ten or more counts. The V gene is TRBV27, the J gene TRBJ1-3, with TRBD1 as a possible D gene (5 bases). Trimming removed 0 bases from V and 0 bases from J, with 15 bases in between. The length of the CDR3 is 18 residues. CDR1 is MNHEY, CDR2 SMNVEV, per germline (reference sequence). The CDR3 DNA is TGTGCCAGCAGTTTATCGTGGTCCGGGGCTTTCTCTGGAAACACCATATATTTT. It codes for CASSLSWSGAFSGNTIYF.

Note on this clonotype: One junction end does not reproduce the germline sequence, and a read error may be involved. The CDR3 DNA sequence: TGTGCCAGCAGTTTACGGACCTCCAACGAGCAGTACTTC. It codes for CASSLRTSNEQYF. The V gene is TRBV28, the J gene TRBJ2-7, with D unclear. This CDR3 spans 13 amino acids. Germline CDR1 MDHEN, CDR2 SYDVKM.

This clonotype was seen ten or more times. This sequence joins TRBV18 and TRBJ1-2; no clear D gene. This CDR3 spans 14 amino acids. Germline V gives CDR1 KGHSH, CDR2 LQKENI. V lost 4 bases to trimming and J lost 2 bases, with 11 bases between them. CDR3 sequence reads: CASSLPTQNYGYTF. The CDR3 DNA reads TGTGCCAGCTCACTGCCGACGCAGAACTATGGCTACACCTTC. Full variable domain (missing parts from reference TRBV18 and TRBJ1-2): NAGVMQNPRHLVRRRGQEARLRCSPMKGHSHVYWYRQLPEEGLKFMVYLQKENIIDESGMPKERFSAEFPKEGPSILRIQQVVRGDSAAYFCASSLPTQNYGYTFGSGTRLTVV.

This clonotype was observed at least ten times. This chain joins TRBV6-2 or TRBV6-3 and TRBJ1-1; TRBD1 aligns across 7 bases. The ends lost 10 bases at V and 3 bases at J; junction bases unmatched: 5. The CDR3 loop spans 12 amino acids. Germline V gives CDR1 MNHEY, CDR2 SVGEGT. This CDR3 reads CATGTDYTEAFF. The CDR3 nucleotides are TGTGCCACTGGGACAGACTACACTGAAGCTTTCTTT.

V and J are TRBV6-1 and TRBJ1-2; maybe TRBD1 (5 bases). CDR1 is MNHNS and CDR2 is SASEGT in the germline V gene. The CDR3 runs 13 residues. Trimming removed 6 bases from V and 2 bases from J, with 10 bases in between. The CDR3 spells CASREGSNYGYTF. The CDR3 DNA reads TGTGCCAGCAGGGAGGGGTCAAACTATGGCTACACCTTC.

Details on this clonotype: An end of the junction differs from the germline gene, which may be a read error. This chain links TRBV7-9 with TRBJ1-2; D might be TRBD1 (5 bases). The CDR3 is 15 residues long. Germline values: CDR1 SEHNR, CDR2 FQNEAQ (reference sequence). CDR3 residues: CASSLGDDRDSGCTF. The CDR3 DNA reads TGTGCCAGCAGCTTAGGCGATGACCGGGACTCTGGCTGCACCTTC.

In this sample, this clonotype turned up many times. A clone one base away is much larger, so this may be a read error. This rearrangement joins TRBV11-2 to TRBJ2-5; no clear D. The CDR3 contains 13 residues. Germline lookup yields CDR1 SGHAT and CDR2 FQNNGV. The V gene lost 1 base and the J gene lost 2 bases, with 5 bases spanning the gap. Written as DNA, the CDR3 is TGTGCCAGCAGCTTAGCCCAGCAAGAGACCCAGTACTTC. It codes for CASSLAQQETQYF.

This clonotype was recorded many times. J is TRBJ1-2 and V is TRBV27, with D unresolved. V dropped 0 bases and J dropped 0 bases, with 8 bases sitting between them. Germline V gene lookup returns CDR1 MNHEY and CDR2 SMNVEV (reference sequence). The CDR3 loop spans 15 amino acids. The CDR3 nucleotides read TGTGCCAGCAGTTTATCAACAGCCACTAACTATGGCTACACCTTC. This translates into CASSLSTATNYGYTF.

This clonotype was observed at least ten times. J is TRBJ2-3 and V is TRBV9, with 9 bases fitting TRBD2. Trimming took 2 bases from V and 5 from J; bases not matched to a gene: 0. CDR3 length: 13 amino acids. Germline assignment: CDR1 SGDLS and CDR2 YYNGEE. CDR3 region: CASSVTSGDTQYF. The DNA of the CDR3 is TGTGCCAGCAGCGTGACTAGCGGAGATACGCAGTATTTT.

This clonotype was seen at least ten times. The rearrangement uses TRBV7-9 and TRBJ1-5; D gene ambiguous. V was clipped by 1 base and J by 4 bases, with 8 bases between them. CDR1 SEHNR and CDR2 FQNEAQ come from the germline V gene (reference sequence). CDR3 length: 14 amino acids. In DNA form, the CDR3 reads TGTGCCAGCAGCTTAGAGGGAGTAAATCAGCCCCAGCATTTT. Translating it yields CASSLEGVNQPQHF.

This clonotype has at least ten counts. The chain recombines TRBV7-6 with TRBJ1-2; 9 bases are shared with TRBD1. Germline V gene sequence: CDR1 SGHVS, CDR2 FNYEAQ. The CDR3 has 18 amino acids. Trimming removed 0 bases from V and 4 bases from J; junction bases left unmatched: 12. CDR3 residues: CASSLAYRDRDLSYGYTF. The CDR3 bases are TGTGCCAGCAGCTTAGCCTACCGGGACAGGGACCTTAGCTATGGCTACACCTTC.

This clonotype was recorded at least ten times. The J gene is TRBJ2-7, the V gene TRBV6-1, with D perhaps TRBD1 or TRBD2 (6 bases each). The CDR3 contains 16 residues. With 2 bases removed from V and 1 base from J, the gap between germline ends came to 15 bases. Germline loops: CDR1 MNHNS, CDR2 SASEGT. The CDR3 spells CASSESGVGASYEQYF. In DNA form, the CDR3 reads TGTGCCAGCAGTGAATCGGGAGTGGGGGCTTCCTACGAGCAGTACTTC.

This clonotype was recorded at least ten times. The chain is built from TRBV5-1 and TRBJ1-2; D perhaps matches TRBD1 (6 bases). CDR3 length: 14 amino acids. Germline CDR1 is SGHRS and CDR2 is YFSETQ. V dropped 3 bases and J dropped 7 bases, with 16 bases sitting between them. For the CDR3, the DNA is TGCGCCAGCAGCTGGGACGAACAGGGAGGTGGCTACACCTTC. It yields the protein CASSWDEQGGGYTF.

The sample holds many counts of this clonotype. Lacking the conserved final phenylalanine or tryptophan, this CDR3 likely reflects a read error. The V call is TRBV12-3 or TRBV12-4, the J call TRBJ1-2; D ambiguous. Trimming left V 5 bases short and J 5 bases short, with 18 bases between. The CDR3 is 15 residues long. CDR3 region: CASSLLTQGMYGYTS. CDR3 nucleotide sequence: TGTGCCAGCAGTCTTCTGACGCAAGGGATGTATGGCTACACCTCC.

Ten or more counts support this clonotype. CDR3 bases: TGCAGTGCGTTAGGACGGATCACTGAAGCTTTCTTT. Translation gives CSALGRITEAFF. This chain joins TRBV20-1 and TRBJ1-1; D remains ambiguous. The CDR3 has 12 residues. V lost 6 bases, J lost 4 bases, and 12 bases lay in between. The germline gives CDR1 DFQATT, CDR2 SNEGSKA (reference sequence).

This clonotype was counted a few times. CDR3: CASSSVMNTEAFF. CDR3 DNA: TGTGCCAGCAGTTCCGTCATGAACACTGAAGCTTTCTTT. The chain couples TRBV12-3 or TRBV12-4 to TRBJ1-1; no firm D call. CDR3 length equals 13 residues. The ends were cut back, 4 bases at V and 0 bases at J, with 6 bases in the middle.

The V and J genes are TRBV11-2 and TRBJ1-1, with a tentative D call TRBD1 (6 bases). The germline V gene encodes CDR1 SGHAT and CDR2 FQNNGV. This CDR3 is built from 12 residues. Trimming removed 0 bases at V and 10 bases at J, with 9 bases between. DNA for the CDR3: TGTGCCAGCAGCTTAGAGTGGGGGCGAGCTTTCTTT. Protein: CASSLEWGRAFF.

The sample holds a few counts of this clonotype. The CDR3 sequence: CASSRHRQETQYF. The CDR3 DNA reads TGTGCCAGCAGCCGACACCGCCAAGAGACCCAGTACTTC. This chain links TRBV7-2 with TRBJ2-5; D gene ambiguous. This CDR3 is 13 amino acids long. V lost 5 bases, J lost 1 base, and 8 bases lay in between. CDR1 SGHTA and CDR2 FQGNSA come from the germline V gene.

This clonotype was seen ten or more times. The chain has TRBV29-1 and TRBJ1-2; TRBD1 agrees at 8 bases. This CDR3 spans 13 amino acids. CDR1 SQVTM and CDR2 ANQGSEA come from the germline V gene. V lost 5 bases and J lost 6; bases outside the gene matches: 8. The CDR3 DNA sequence: TGCAGCGTTAACCCAGGGACAGGTGATGGCTACACCTTC. This sequence encodes CSVNPGTGDGYTF.

This clonotype was observed at least ten times. The J gene is TRBJ1-2, the V gene TRBV6-5; 7 nucleotides match TRBD1. The germline V gene encodes CDR1 MNHEY and CDR2 SVGAGI. The CDR3 runs 14 residues. V was clipped by 2 bases and J by 8 bases; unmatched bases: 8. The chain's CDR3 is CASSYGQGGAGYTF. As DNA, the CDR3 is TGTGCCAGCAGTTACGGGCAGGGGGGCGCGGGCTACACCTTC.